This is a list of T cell receptor beta chains from one sample in a study of blood T cell repertoires in COVID-19. Produced via immunoSEQ multiplex PCR; TCRdb's table is partial and in-frame only. In the table there are approximately 90,000 clones, around 84% of which are singletons. Input material: peripheral blood. The receptors shown here come from a man aged 60 to 69 with acute or convalescent COVID-19. The CDR3 runs from the conserved cysteine through the conserved F or W. Fields, in order: clone size, V gene, J gene, D gene, CDR3 protein, CDR3 DNA. The D gene is left open where the match is weak. For some rows the clone size is stated as once, few or many, or as a class when expanded; others skip it.

-	TRBV5-1	TRBJ1-4	TRBD1	CASSDWTGNGKLFF	TGCGCCAGCAGCGATTGGACAGGGAATGGAAAACTGTTTTTT
-	TRBV7-8	TRBJ2-7	TRBD1	CASSRGQGRGSYEQYF	TGTGCCAGCAGCCGAGGACAGGGTAGAGGATCCTACGAGCAGTACTTC
-	TRBV3-1/TRBV3-2	TRBJ2-5	-	CASSPPQGGKTQYF	TGTGCCAGCAGCCCCCCTCAGGGAGGAAAGACCCAGTACTTC
-	TRBV5-4	TRBJ2-6	TRBD2	CASSFGGVRQESGANVLTF	TGTGCCAGCAGCTTCGGGGGGGTCAGACAAGAGTCTGGGGCCAACGTCCTGACTTTC
-	TRBV5-1	TRBJ2-1	-	CASRRDDNEQFF	TGCGCCAGCAGGCGGGACGACAATGAGCAGTTCTTC
-	TRBV7-9	TRBJ2-1	TRBD2	CASSVLAGVPNEQFF	TGTGCCAGCAGCGTATTAGCGGGGGTCCCCAATGAGCAGTTCTTC
-	TRBV5-8	TRBJ2-3	-	CASSPGTRSLTDTQYF	TGTGCCAGCAGCCCCGGTACTAGATCACTCACAGATACGCAGTATTTT
once	TRBV10-3	TRBJ1-2	-	CAISEASPGVNYGYTF	TGTGCCATCAGTGAGGCCAGTCCAGGGGTAAACTATGGCTACACCTTC
-	TRBV11-2	TRBJ1-6	-	CASSYSKGCRNSPLHF	TGTGCCAGCAGCTATAGCAAGGGGTGCAGGAATTCACCCCTCCACTTT
-	TRBV4-3	TRBJ2-4	TRBD1	CASSQGTGENIQYF	TGCGCCAGCAGCCAAGGGACAGGTGAAAACATTCAGTACTTC
-	TRBV27	TRBJ1-1	-	CASSRDTMNTEAFF	TGTGCCAGCAGCCGGGACACCATGAACACTGAAGCTTTCTTT
-	TRBV6-6	TRBJ1-2	TRBD1	CASKKSTGDHYGYTF	TGTGCCAGCAAGAAATCGACAGGGGATCACTATGGCTACACCTTC
-	TRBV2	TRBJ2-1	TRBD2	CASSERGLGEQFF	TGTGCCAGCAGTGAAAGGGGACTAGGTGAGCAGTTCTTC
-	TRBV28	TRBJ1-2	-	CASSFDKGYGYTF	TGTGCCAGCAGTTTCGACAAGGGGTATGGCTACACCTTC
-	TRBV5-6	TRBJ1-2	TRBD1	CASSFPRQGLHGYTF	TGTGCCAGCAGCTTCCCAAGACAGGGACTGCATGGCTACACCTTC
few	TRBV2	TRBJ2-3	TRBD2	CASSSGLAGTTDTQYF	TGTGCCAGCAGTTCTGGACTAGCGGGGACCACAGATACGCAGTATTTT
-	TRBV7-9	TRBJ1-6	-	CASRNNDSRNSPLHF	TGTGCCAGCAGGAATAACGACAGCAGGAATTCACCCCTCCACTTT
-	TRBV5-1	TRBJ1-2	-	CASSLATDYYGYTF	TGCGCCAGCAGCTTGGCGACAGACTACTATGGCTACACCTTC
-	TRBV11-3	TRBJ2-1	-	CASSQSVDEQFF	TGTGCCAGCAGCCAGAGCGTCGATGAGCAGTTCTTC
-	TRBV5-1	TRBJ1-1	TRBD1	CASSKGTGEGTEAFF	TGCGCCAGCAGTAAAGGGACAGGGGAAGGCACTGAAGCTTTCTTT
-	TRBV2	TRBJ1-5	TRBD1	CASRPDRGHQPQHF	TGTGCCAGCAGGCCTGACAGGGGGCATCAGCCCCAGCATTTT
-	TRBV7-8	TRBJ1-3	-	CASSLNINSGNTIYF	TGTGCCAGCAGCTTGAACATTAACTCTGGAAACACCATATATTTT
-	TRBV5-1	TRBJ1-1	TRBD1	CASSIQGAGGTEAFF	TGCGCCAGCAGCATACAGGGGGCGGGTGGCACTGAAGCTTTCTTT
once	TRBV27	TRBJ2-5	TRBD1	CASRSTPLWDRAERGRETQYF	TGTGCCAGCAGGAGCACCCCACTATGGGACAGGGCCGAGAGGGGTCGGGAGACCCAGTACTTC
-	TRBV7-9	TRBJ1-5	TRBD1	CASSLGQGDQPQHF	TGTGCCAGCAGCTTAGGGCAGGGGGATCAGCCCCAGCATTTT
-	TRBV5-1	TRBJ1-4	-	CASSSLGGKNEKLFF	TGCGCCAGCAGCTCCCTTGGGGGGAAGAATGAAAAACTGTTTTTT
-	TRBV5-4	TRBJ2-7	TRBD1	CASSSPGQGYYEQYF	TGTGCCAGCAGCTCGCCGGGACAGGGATACTACGAGCAGTACTTC
-	TRBV18	TRBJ1-6	TRBD1	CASSPPGQEYNSPLHF	TGTGCCAGCTCACCACCGGGACAGGAGTATAATTCACCCCTCCACTTT
-	TRBV29-1	TRBJ1-1	-	CSVAQQALNEAFF	TGCAGCGTTGCCCAACAGGCCTTAAATGAAGCTTTCTTT